This entry lists 31 T cell receptor beta chains sequenced from one sample in a study of PD-1 blockade in classical Hodgkin lymphoma. Indicated time point: newly diagnosed, previously untreated cHL patient sample. Data came from immunoSEQ multiplex PCR; TCRdb stores just in-frame clones and leaves some out. The sample contains about 47,000 clones, approximately 90% of which appear only once. The sequenced sample was peripheral blood mononuclear cells (PBMCs). The receptors originated from a human donor with classical Hodgkin lymphoma.

There are a few counts of this clone. This rearrangement joins TRBV19 to TRBJ1-4; the D gene is possibly TRBD1 (5 bases). This CDR3 contains 16 residues. CDR1 LNHDA and CDR2 SQIVND come from the germline V gene (reference sequence). The V gene lost 7 bases and the J gene lost 0 bases, with 15 bases spanning the gap. The CDR3 region has the DNA TGTGCCAGTACCCGGGACGGGTTTGCAACTAATGAAAAACTGTTTTTT. Amino acids: CASTRDGFATNEKLFF. The full variable domain, with the rest looked up from reference TRBV19 and TRBJ1-4, is DGGITQSPKYLFRKEGQNVTLSCEQNLNHDAMYWYRQDPGQGLRLIYYSQIVNDFQKGDIAEGYSVSREKKESFPLTVTSAQKNPTAFYLCASTRDGFATNEKLFFGSGTQLSVL.

The V and J genes are TRBV28 and TRBJ1-3, with no clear D. The CDR3 sequence is 12 residues long. The germline V and J ends were trimmed by 6 bases and 2 bases, with 5 bases remaining between them. Looked up from germline, CDR1 is MDHEN and CDR2 is SYDVKM. CDR3 loop: CASSLPGNTIYF. The CDR3 nucleotides read TGTGCCAGCAGCCTACCTGGAAACACCATATATTTT.

In this sample, this clone turned up once. The chain carries TRBV28 and TRBJ2-3; no firm D call. CDR3 length: 13 amino acids. Looked up from germline, CDR1 is MDHEN and CDR2 is SYDVKM. Trimming took 3 bases from V and 6 from J, leaving 10 bases between them. CDR3 protein: CASSFGFGDTQYF. The CDR3 region has the DNA TGTGCCAGCAGTTTCGGCTTCGGGGATACGCAGTATTTT.

The chain combines TRBV30 with TRBJ1-1; 9 bases fit TRBD1. The length of the CDR3 is 12 residues. The V segment lost 4 bases and the J segment 11 bases; nucleotides outside the gene matches: 8. Germline V gives CDR1 GTSNPN, CDR2 SVGIG (reference sequence). CDR3 DNA: TGTGCCTGGAAACAGGGGGCTGTGGGGGCTTTCTTT. This gives the protein CAWKQGAVGAFF. Variable domain in full (rest from reference TRBV30 and TRBJ1-1): SQTIHQWPATLVQPVGSPLSLECTVEGTSNPNLYWYRQAAGRGLQLLFYSVGIGQISSEVPQNLSASRPQDRQFILSSKKLLLSDSGFYLCAWKQGAVGAFFGQGTRLTVV.

V usage is TRBV7-9 and J usage is TRBJ1-2, with TRBD1 matching 9 bases. Germline loops: CDR1 SEHNR, CDR2 FQNEAQ (reference sequence). V gave up 0 bases and J gave up 8 bases; unmatched junction bases: 7. The CDR3 runs 15 residues. CDR3 protein: CASSLAGQGLSGYTF. CDR3 DNA: TGTGCCAGCAGCTTAGCGGGACAGGGATTGAGCGGCTACACCTTC.

CDR3 region: CASSLGGRGSRMTGYNEQFF. The CDR3 DNA reads as TGTGCCAGCAGCCTCGGTGGGCGCGGGAGTAGAATGACAGGATACAATGAGCAGTTCTTC. The gene calls are TRBV28 and TRBJ2-1, with D possibly being TRBD2 (7 bases). The germline V gene has CDR1 MDHEN and CDR2 SYDVKM. V lost 6 bases and J 4 bases, leaving 31 bases between the germline ends. CDR3 size: 20 residues.

The rearrangement links TRBV4-1 to TRBJ1-1; 7 bases agree with TRBD1. CDR3 length equals 18 residues. V lost 0 bases, J lost 1 base, and 11 bases stayed unmatched. CDR1 is MGHRA, CDR2 YSYEKL, per germline. The CDR3 loop reads CASSQDPSLNRGNTEAFF. CDR3 sequence (DNA): TGCGCCAGCAGCCAAGATCCCTCCCTCAACAGGGGGAACACTGAAGCTTTCTTT.

The chain is built from TRBV5-4 and TRBJ1-2; D gene unclear. Germline V gene data show CDR1 as SGHNT and CDR2 as YYREEE (reference sequence). V shed 2 bases and J shed 4 bases, with 12 bases lying between them. This CDR3 has 14 amino acids. In nucleotides, the CDR3 is TGTGCCAGCAGCTTTTCCGGACTGAGCTATGGCTACACCTTC. It yields the protein CASSFSGLSYGYTF. The full variable domain, in which reference TRBV5-4 and TRBJ1-2 provide the parts outside the CDR3, is ETGVTQSPTHLIKTRGQQVTLRCSSQSGHNTVSWYQQALGQGPQFIFQYYREEENGRGNFPPRFSGLQFPNYSSELNVNALELDDSALYLCASSFSGLSYGYTFGSGTRLTVV.

J is TRBJ1-5 and V is TRBV29-1; no clear D. The CDR3 spans 13 residues. Germline V lookup: CDR1 SQVTM, CDR2 ANQGSEA. V was shortened by 2 bases and J by 4 bases, with 9 bases between the two germline ends. CDR3 sequence reads: CSVEWQENQPQHF. CDR3 DNA: TGCAGCGTTGAATGGCAGGAAAATCAGCCCCAGCATTTT.

The V call is TRBV2, the J call TRBJ2-3, with TRBD1 as a possible D gene (5 bases). Germline V gene sequence: CDR1 SNHLY, CDR2 FYNNEI. V shed 3 bases and J shed 5 bases, with 6 bases lying between them. This CDR3 is built from 12 residues. CDR3 in amino acids: CASSDRGDTQYF. In nucleotides, the CDR3 is TGTGCCAGCAGTGATAGGGGAGATACGCAGTATTTT.

The genes are TRBV2 and TRBJ1-2; unclear D gene. Trimming stripped 5 bases from V and 2 bases from J, with 6 bases between. Per germline, CDR1 SNHLY and CDR2 FYNNEI. The CDR3 is 12 amino acids. The CDR3: CASSPLNYGYTF. The CDR3, as DNA: TGTGCCAGCAGTCCGTTAAACTATGGCTACACCTTC.

This clone has only one observation. This chain uses TRBV7-9 with TRBJ2-1; 10 nucleotides match TRBD2. The CDR3 spans 17 residues. Germline V gene sequence: CDR1 SEHNR, CDR2 FQNEAQ (reference sequence). With 5 bases clipped from V and 8 bases from J, the junction kept 15 bases outside the gene matches. CDR3 sequence reads: CASSHETSGSPVDEQFF. CDR3 DNA: TGTGCCAGCAGCCACGAGACTAGCGGGTCCCCGGTGGATGAGCAGTTCTTC.

The chain uses TRBV6-1 and TRBJ2-7, with unresolved D. The CDR3 spans 13 residues. Germline CDR1 and CDR2: MNHNS and SASEGT. V was cut by 6 bases and J by 0 bases, with 9 bases left in between. CDR3 nucleotide sequence: TGTGCCAGCAGGGACGCCTACTCCTACGAGCAGTACGTC. This translates into CASRDAYSYEQYV.

The V and J genes are TRBV5-4 and TRBJ2-4; D possibly corresponds to TRBD2 (5 bases). The CDR3 is made up of 13 amino acids. Germline assignment: CDR1 SGHNT and CDR2 YYREEE (reference sequence). V dropped 5 bases and J dropped 5 bases, with 11 bases sitting between them. CDR3 in amino acids: CASSLSGQNIQYF. In nucleotides, the CDR3 is TGTGCCAGCAGTTTAAGCGGCCAAAACATTCAGTACTTC.

This clone was counted once. The chain links TRBV5-6 to TRBJ1-5; TRBD1 matches at 8 bases. The CDR3 runs to 12 residues. The trim removed 2 bases at V and 11 bases at J, leaving 3 bases unmatched. Germline-derived CDR1 and CDR2 are SGHDT and YYEEEE. In nucleotides, the CDR3 is TGTGCCAGCAGCTTTGCACAGGGGGCCCAGCATTTT. Translated: CASSFAQGAQHF. Supplemented by reference TRBV5-6 and TRBJ1-5, the full variable domain reads DAGVTQSPTHLIKTRGQQVTLRCSPKSGHDTVSWYQQALGQGPQFIFQYYEEEERQRGNFPDRFSGHQFPNYSSELNVNALLLGDSALYLCASSFAQGAQHFGDGTRLSIL.

The genes are TRBV9 and TRBJ1-2; D unclear. The CDR3 sequence is 15 residues long. V lost 0 bases and J lost 0, with 9 bases in between. Germline V gene lookup returns CDR1 SGDLS and CDR2 YYNGEE. Written as DNA, the CDR3 is TGTGCCAGCAGCGTAGGTCCCGGGACTAACTATGGCTACACCTTC. Amino acids: CASSVGPGTNYGYTF. Looking up the rest from reference TRBV9 and TRBJ1-2 gives the full variable domain: DSGVTQTPKHLITATGQRVTLRCSPRSGDLSVYWYQQSLDQGLQFLIQYYNGEERAKGNILERFSAQQFPDLHSELNLSSLELGDSALYFCASSVGPGTNYGYTFGSGTRLTVV.

The gene calls are TRBV4-1 and TRBJ2-1, with 7 nucleotides matching TRBD2. The ends lost 4 bases at V and 7 bases at J; junction bases unmatched: 7. The CDR3 consists of 14 residues. Germline lookup yields CDR1 MGHRA and CDR2 YSYEKL. The CDR3 loop is CASSLLVGGNEQFF. CDR3 in DNA: TGCGCCAGCAGCCTGCTCGTCGGGGGGAATGAGCAGTTCTTC.

This sequence joins TRBV7-6 and TRBJ1-2; D call uncertain. The CDR3 length is 18 residues. Germline CDR1 reads SGHVS; CDR2 reads FNYEAQ. V dropped 2 bases and J dropped 4 bases, with 23 bases sitting between them. CDR3 in amino acids: CASSLILLEAENSYGYTF. The CDR3, as DNA: TGTGCCAGCAGCTTAATACTATTGGAGGCCGAGAATAGCTATGGCTACACCTTC.

The gene calls are TRBV29-1 and TRBJ1-1; unclear D gene. Trimming shortened V by 3 bases and J by 0 bases, and 5 bases separated the two germline ends. This CDR3 has 12 residues. Germline V gives CDR1 SQVTM, CDR2 ANQGSEA. The CDR3 region is CSVDRMNTEAFF. CDR3 DNA sequence: TGCAGCGTTGACAGGATGAACACTGAAGCTTTCTTT.

This rearrangement joins TRBV6-6 to TRBJ1-4; a possible D gene is TRBD1 (5 bases). The V gene's germline CDR1 is MNHNY and CDR2 SVGAGI (reference sequence). V shed 2 bases and J shed 6 bases, with 16 bases lying between them. The CDR3 extends over 16 amino acids. CDR3 nucleotide sequence: TGTGCCAGCAGTTACAATCTCCGCAGGGAGGATGAAAAACTGTTTTTT. Amino acid sequence: CASSYNLRREDEKLFF.

This clone has only one observation. J is TRBJ1-3 and V is TRBV6-6; possibly TRBD1 for D (5 bases). Per germline, CDR1 MNHNY and CDR2 SVGAGI (reference sequence). The CDR3 length is 15 residues. V was clipped by 4 bases and J by 2 bases, with 12 bases between them. CDR3 sequence reads: CASSSGLAAGNTIYF. As DNA, the CDR3 is TGTGCCAGCAGTTCGGGACTCGCCGCTGGAAACACCATATATTTT.

The rearrangement links TRBV19 to TRBJ2-2; no definite D call. The germline V gene has CDR1 LNHDA and CDR2 SQIVND (reference sequence). Trimming pared 6 bases from V and 1 base from J, leaving 9 bases between. The CDR3 spans 14 residues. CDR3 coding DNA: TGTGCCAGTAGCCAGCAAGTGAACACCGGGGAGCTGTTTTTT. It is translated as CASSQQVNTGELFF.

The chain couples TRBV11-3 to TRBJ2-5; no definite D call. V lost 6 bases to trimming and J lost 5 bases, with 19 bases between them. The V gene's germline CDR1 is SGHNT and CDR2 YENEEA. The CDR3 loop spans 15 amino acids. The chain's CDR3 is CASSEGEVSSETQYF. The CDR3 DNA sequence: TGTGCCAGCAGTGAAGGAGAGGTCAGCTCGGAGACCCAGTACTTC.

There are a few counts of this clone. J is TRBJ1-2 and V is TRBV2; D possibly corresponds to TRBD1 (6 bases). Germline values: CDR1 SNHLY, CDR2 FYNNEI. Trimming stripped 0 bases from V and 4 bases from J, with 9 bases between. CDR3 length equals 14 residues. This CDR3 is CASSEAGGGYGYTF. Here the CDR3 DNA reads TGTGCCAGCAGTGAAGCCGGGGGCGGCTATGGCTACACCTTC.

The chain carries TRBV27 and TRBJ2-2; tentative D call: TRBD2 (5 bases). The V end was cut by 7 bases, the J end by 5 bases, with 17 bases between. CDR3 length equals 15 residues. From germline, CDR1 is MNHEY and CDR2 SMNVEV (reference sequence). CDR3 protein: CASTSFRRGTGELFF. The CDR3 nucleotides read TGTGCCAGCACCTCCTTCCGAAGAGGGACCGGGGAGCTGTTTTTT.

A remark on this clone: The same CDR3 arises from other DNA sequences in this sample as well. This chain connects TRBV6-1 to TRBJ1-2, with D maybe TRBD1 (5 bases). This CDR3 region has 14 residues. Germline-derived CDR1 and CDR2 are MNHNS and SASEGT. V lost 6 bases and J 3 bases, leaving 14 bases between the germline ends. The CDR3 nucleotides are TGTGCCAGCAGCCCTGGGGGGACGGACTATGGCTACACCTTC. Translated, it gives CASSPGGTDYGYTF.

The genes are TRBV7-2 and TRBJ2-1; TRBD2 is a possible D gene (6 bases). This CDR3 has 16 residues. Germline V gene sequence: CDR1 SGHTA, CDR2 FQGNSA. The germline V and J ends were trimmed by 3 bases and 2 bases, with 14 bases remaining between them. The CDR3 loop reads CASSFTAGHTYNEQFF. CDR3 nucleotides: TGTGCCAGCAGCTTTACAGCGGGTCATACCTACAATGAGCAGTTCTTC.

The chain is built from TRBV12-2 and TRBJ2-3; the table's D call of TRBD2 was not tested on the DNA. TRBV12-2 is termed a pseudogene. This CDR3 has 17 residues. The CDR3 bases are TGTGCAAGTCGCCCCTCTGGTCAGCAGAGGAGCACAGATACGCAGTATTTT. The encoded protein is CASRPSGQQRSTDTQYF.

The chain recombines TRBV15 with TRBJ1-4; D may be TRBD1 (5 bases). This CDR3 has 15 amino acids. Looked up from germline, CDR1 is LNHNV and CDR2 is YYDKDF (reference sequence). V lost 0 bases and J lost 8, with 13 bases in between. Written as DNA, the CDR3 is TGTGCCACCAGCAGAGATCTAGGGGCGGGGGAAAAACTGTTTTTT. It yields the protein CATSRDLGAGEKLFF.

This clone was observed once. This rearrangement joins TRBV6-1 to TRBJ2-4, with D possibly being TRBD2 (7 bases). The CDR3 consists of 17 residues. With 2 bases removed from V and 0 bases from J, the gap between germline ends came to 14 bases. Germline CDR1 and CDR2: MNHNS and SASEGT. The CDR3 DNA follows: TGTGCCAGCAGTGAACTTGGGGGGGCACTAGCCAAAAACATTCAGTACTTC. It specifies CASSELGGALAKNIQYF.

This clone was counted once. The chain couples TRBV27 to TRBJ2-1; perhaps D is TRBD1 or TRBD2 (5 bases each). V was clipped by 3 bases and J by 5 bases, with 14 bases between them. The CDR3 runs 15 residues. CDR1 is MNHEY, CDR2 SMNVEV, per germline (reference sequence). CDR3 sequence: CASSFPGTGHNEQFF. The CDR3 bases are TGTGCCAGCAGTTTTCCGGGAACGGGGCACAATGAGCAGTTCTTC.